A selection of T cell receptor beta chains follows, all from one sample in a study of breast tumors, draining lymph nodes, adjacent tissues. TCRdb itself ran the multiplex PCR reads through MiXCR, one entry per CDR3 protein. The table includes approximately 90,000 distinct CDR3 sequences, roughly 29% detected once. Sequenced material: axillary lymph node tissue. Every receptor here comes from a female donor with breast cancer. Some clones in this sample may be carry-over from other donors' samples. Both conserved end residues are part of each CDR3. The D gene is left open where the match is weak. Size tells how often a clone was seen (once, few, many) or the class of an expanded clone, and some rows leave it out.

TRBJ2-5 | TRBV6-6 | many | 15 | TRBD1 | CASRPPGQGGETQYF | TGTGCCAGCAGACCACCGGGACAGGGAGGGGAGACCCAGTACTTC
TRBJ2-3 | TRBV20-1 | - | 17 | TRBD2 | CSARGFQTSGSSDTQYF | TGCAGTGCTAGAGGATTCCAGACTAGCGGGAGCTCAGATACGCAGTATTTT
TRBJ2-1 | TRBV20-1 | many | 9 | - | CSPRWGQFF | TGCAGCCCCCGGTGGGGGCAGTTCTTC
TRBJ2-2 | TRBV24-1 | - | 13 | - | CATSDYDRGELFF | TGTGCCACCAGTGATTATGACCGGGGGGAGCTGTTTTTT
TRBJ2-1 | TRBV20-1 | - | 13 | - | CSARETLYNEQFF | TGCAGTGCTAGAGAGACACTCTACAATGAGCAGTTCTTC
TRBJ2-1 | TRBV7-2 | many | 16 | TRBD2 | CASSTSGTSAYNEQFF | TGTGCCAGCAGCACGAGCGGGACTAGCGCATACAATGAGCAGTTCTTC
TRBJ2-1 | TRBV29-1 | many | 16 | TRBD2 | CSVLLAGGSSYNEQFF | TGCAGCGTTTTGCTAGCGGGAGGATCGTCCTACAATGAGCAGTTCTTC
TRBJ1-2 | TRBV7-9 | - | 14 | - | CASSFGGANYGYTF | TGTGCCAGCAGCTTTGGGGGTGCTAACTATGGCTACACCTTC
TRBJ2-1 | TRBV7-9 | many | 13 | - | CASSPPPHNEQFF | TGTGCCAGCAGCCCCCCCCCCCACAATGAGCAGTTCTTC
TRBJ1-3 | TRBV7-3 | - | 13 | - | CASSTGRGNTIYF | TGTGCCAGCAGTACAGGGCGGGGAAACACCATATATTTT
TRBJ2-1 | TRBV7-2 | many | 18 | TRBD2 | CASSQGGTSGRALNEQFF | TGTGCCAGCAGCCAAGGCGGGACTAGCGGGAGGGCCCTAAATGAGCAGTTCTTC
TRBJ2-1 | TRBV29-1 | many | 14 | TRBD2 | CSVTGLAGDYEQFF | TGCAGCGTTACGGGACTAGCGGGAGATTATGAGCAGTTCTTC
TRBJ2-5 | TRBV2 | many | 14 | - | CASKLVPYQETQYF | TGTGCCAGCAAGCTAGTGCCGTACCAAGAGACCCAGTACTTC
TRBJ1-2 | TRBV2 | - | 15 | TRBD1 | CASSEGQGANYGYTF | TGTGCCAGCAGTGAGGGACAGGGGGCTAACTATGGCTACACCTTC
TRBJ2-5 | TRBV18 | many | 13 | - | CASSRDIQETQYF | TGTGCCAGCTCACGGGACATCCAAGAGACCCAGTACTTC
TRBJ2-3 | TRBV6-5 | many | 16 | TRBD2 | CASSHRLAASTDTQYF | TGTGCCAGCAGTCACCGACTAGCGGCTAGCACAGATACGCAGTATTTT
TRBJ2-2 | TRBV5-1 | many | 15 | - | CASSLAVGLGGELFF | TGCGCCAGCAGCTTGGCCGTGGGGCTCGGCGGGGAGCTGTTTTTT
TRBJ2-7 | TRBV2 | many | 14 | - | CASSESTGSYEQYF | TGTGCCAGCAGTGAAAGTACAGGGTCCTACGAGCAGTACTTC
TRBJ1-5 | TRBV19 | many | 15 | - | CASSRAGIGNQPQHF | TGTGCCAGTAGTAGAGCAGGGATCGGTAATCAGCCCCAGCATTTT
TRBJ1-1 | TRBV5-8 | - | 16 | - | CASSLGLGPEYTEAFF | TGTGCCAGCAGCTTGGGGTTGGGCCCGGAATACACTGAAGCTTTCTTT
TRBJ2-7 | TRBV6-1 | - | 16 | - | CASSDPGAVGSYEQYF | TGTGCCAGCAGTGATCCCGGGGCAGTGGGCTCCTACGAGCAGTACTTC
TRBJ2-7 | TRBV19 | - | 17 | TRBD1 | CASSRTGGERWAYEQYF | TGTGCCAGTAGCCGGACAGGGGGCGAACGGTGGGCCTACGAGCAGTACTTC
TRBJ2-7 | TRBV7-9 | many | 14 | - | CASSLAWTPNEQYF | TGTGCCAGCAGCTTAGCTTGGACACCAAATGAGCAGTACTTC
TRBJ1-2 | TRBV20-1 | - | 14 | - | CGARIGPKAYGCTF | -
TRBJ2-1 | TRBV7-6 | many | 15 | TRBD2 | CASSRRGAGYNEQFF | TGTGCCAGCAGCCGGCGGGGAGCGGGGTACAATGAGCAGTTCTTC
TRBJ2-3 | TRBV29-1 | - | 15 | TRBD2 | CSVRILAGYTDTQYF | TGCAGCGTCCGTATACTAGCGGGGTACACAGATACGCAGTATTTT